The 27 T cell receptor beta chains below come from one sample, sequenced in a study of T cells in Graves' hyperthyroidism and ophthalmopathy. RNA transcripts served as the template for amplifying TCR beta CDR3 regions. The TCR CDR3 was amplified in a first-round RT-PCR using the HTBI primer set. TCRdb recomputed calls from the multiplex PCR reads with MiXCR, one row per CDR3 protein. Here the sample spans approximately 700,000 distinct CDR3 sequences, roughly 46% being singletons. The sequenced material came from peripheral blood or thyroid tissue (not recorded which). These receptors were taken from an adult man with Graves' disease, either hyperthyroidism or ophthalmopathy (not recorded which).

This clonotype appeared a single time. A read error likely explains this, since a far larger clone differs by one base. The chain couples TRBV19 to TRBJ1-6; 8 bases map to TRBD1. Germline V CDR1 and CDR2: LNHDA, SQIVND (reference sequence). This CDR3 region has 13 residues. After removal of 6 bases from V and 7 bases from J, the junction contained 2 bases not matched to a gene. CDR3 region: CASRGQANSPLHF. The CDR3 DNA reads TGTGCCAGTAGGGGACAGGCGAATTCACCCCTCCACTTT.

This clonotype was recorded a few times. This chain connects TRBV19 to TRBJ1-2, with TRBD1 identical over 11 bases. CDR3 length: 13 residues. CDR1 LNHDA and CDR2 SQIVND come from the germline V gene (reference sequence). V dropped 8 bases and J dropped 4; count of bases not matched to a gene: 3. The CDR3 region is CASRTGGIYGYTF. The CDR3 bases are TGTGCCAGTCGGACAGGGGGCATCTATGGCTACACCTTC.

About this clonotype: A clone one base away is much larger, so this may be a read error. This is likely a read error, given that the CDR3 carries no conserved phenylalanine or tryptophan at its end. DNA for the CDR3: TGTGCCAGCAGCTTAGAGAAGGGACGGAATCAGCCCCAGCATCTT. Translated: CASSLEKGRNQPQHL. The rearrangement links TRBV7-9 to TRBJ1-5; D is possibly TRBD1 (5 bases). The CDR3 consists of 15 residues. Germline CDR1 is SEHNR and CDR2 is FQNEAQ (reference sequence). Trimming took off 1 base at V and 4 bases at J, with 11 bases between the two ends.

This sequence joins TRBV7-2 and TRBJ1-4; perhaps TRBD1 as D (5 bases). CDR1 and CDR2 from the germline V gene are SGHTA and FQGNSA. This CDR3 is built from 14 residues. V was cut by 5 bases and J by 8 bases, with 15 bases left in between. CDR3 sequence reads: CASSPGGGKEKLFF. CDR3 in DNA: TGTGCCAGCAGCCCCGGTGGGGGAAAAGAAAAACTGTTTTTT.

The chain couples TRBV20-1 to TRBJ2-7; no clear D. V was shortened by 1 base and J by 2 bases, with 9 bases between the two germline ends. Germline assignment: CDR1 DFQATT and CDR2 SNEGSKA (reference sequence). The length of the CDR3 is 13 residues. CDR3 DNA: TGCAGTGCTAGAGGGAGACTGCCCTACGAGCAGTACTTC. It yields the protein CSARGRLPYEQYF.

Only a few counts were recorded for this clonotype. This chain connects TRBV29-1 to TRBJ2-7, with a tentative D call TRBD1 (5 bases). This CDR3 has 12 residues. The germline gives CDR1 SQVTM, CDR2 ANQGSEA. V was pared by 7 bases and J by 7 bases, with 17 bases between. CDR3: CSAGHPKGEQYF. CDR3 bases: TGCAGCGCCGGACATCCAAAGGGGGAGCAGTACTTC.

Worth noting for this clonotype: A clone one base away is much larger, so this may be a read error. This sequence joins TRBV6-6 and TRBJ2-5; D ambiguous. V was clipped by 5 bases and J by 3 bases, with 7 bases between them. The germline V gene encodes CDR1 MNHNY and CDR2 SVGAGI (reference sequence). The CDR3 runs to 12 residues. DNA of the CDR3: TGTGCCAGCAGTGATTCCAAAGAGACCCAGTACTTC. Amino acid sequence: CASSDSKETQYF.

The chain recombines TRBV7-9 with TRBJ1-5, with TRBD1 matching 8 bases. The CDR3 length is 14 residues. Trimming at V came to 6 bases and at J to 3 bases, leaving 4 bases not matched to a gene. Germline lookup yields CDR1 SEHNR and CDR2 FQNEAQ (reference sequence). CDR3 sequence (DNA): TGTGCCAGCAGTCAGGGGGCAGCCAATCAGCCCCAGCATTTT. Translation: CASSQGAANQPQHF.

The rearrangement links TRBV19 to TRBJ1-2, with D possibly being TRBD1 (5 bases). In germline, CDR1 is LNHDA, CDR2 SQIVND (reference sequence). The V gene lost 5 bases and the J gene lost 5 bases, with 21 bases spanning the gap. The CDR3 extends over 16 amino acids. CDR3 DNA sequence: TGTGCCAGTAGTCACCCTCGACAGACATTCGCATATGGCTACACCTTC. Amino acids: CASSHPRQTFAYGYTF.

The CDR3 spells CASSETGIQETQYF. CDR3 DNA sequence: TGTGCTAGTAGCGAGACAGGGATCCAAGAGACCCAGTACTTC. This chain links TRBV7-8 with TRBJ2-5, with 7 bases that match TRBD1. CDR3 length: 14 amino acids. The germline V gene encodes CDR1 SGHVS and CDR2 FQNEAQ. Full variable domain (remainder filled in from reference TRBV7-8 and TRBJ2-5): GAGVSQSPRYKVAKRGQDVALRCDPISGHVSLFWYQQALGQGPEFLTYFQNEAQLDKSGLPSDRFFAERPEGSVSTLKIQRTQQEDSAVYLCASSETGIQETQYFGPGTRLLVL.

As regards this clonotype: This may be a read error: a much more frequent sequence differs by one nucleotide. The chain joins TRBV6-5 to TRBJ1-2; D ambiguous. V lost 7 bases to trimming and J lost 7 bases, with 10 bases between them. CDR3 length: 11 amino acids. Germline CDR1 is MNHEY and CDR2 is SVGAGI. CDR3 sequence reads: CASTKGCGYTF. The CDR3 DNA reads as TGTGCCAGCACGAAGGGCTGTGGCTACACCTTC.

DNA for the CDR3: TGTGCCAGCAGCGCTTCGGGACAGGGCAGCTACACCTACGAGCAGTACTTC. Encoded protein: CASSASGQGSYTYEQYF. This chain joins TRBV24-1 and TRBJ2-7; 9 bases line up with TRBD1. The CDR3 is made up of 17 amino acids. The germline V gene encodes CDR1 KGHDR and CDR2 SFDVKD. J lost 2 bases, V lost 11 bases, and 18 bases had no gene match.

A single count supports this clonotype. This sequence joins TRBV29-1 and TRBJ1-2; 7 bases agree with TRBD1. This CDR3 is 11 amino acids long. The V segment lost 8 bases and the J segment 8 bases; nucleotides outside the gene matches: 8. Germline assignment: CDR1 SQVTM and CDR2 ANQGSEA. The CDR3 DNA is TGCAGCTACGACAGGGCGGGCGGCTACACCTTC. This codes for CSYDRAGGYTF.

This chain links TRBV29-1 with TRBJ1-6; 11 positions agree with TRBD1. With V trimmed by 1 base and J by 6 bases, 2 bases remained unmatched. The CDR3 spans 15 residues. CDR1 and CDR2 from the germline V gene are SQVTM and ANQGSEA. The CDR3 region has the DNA TGCAGCGTTGAAGGGGACAGGGGGTCTAATTCACCCCTCCACTTT. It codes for CSVEGDRGSNSPLHF. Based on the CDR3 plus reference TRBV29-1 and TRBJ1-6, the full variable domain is SAVISQKPSRDICQRGTSLTIQCQVDSQVTMMFWYRQQPGQSLTLIATANQGSEATYESGFVIDKFPISRPNLTFSTLTVSNMSPEDSSIYLCSVEGDRGSNSPLHFGNGTRLTVT.

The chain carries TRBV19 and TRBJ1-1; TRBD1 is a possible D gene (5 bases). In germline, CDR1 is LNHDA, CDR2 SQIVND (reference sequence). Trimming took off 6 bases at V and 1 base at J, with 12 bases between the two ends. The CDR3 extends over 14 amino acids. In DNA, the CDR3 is TGTGCCAGTAGGGGGCAGACCTCGAACACTGAAGCTTTCTTT. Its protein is CASRGQTSNTEAFF.

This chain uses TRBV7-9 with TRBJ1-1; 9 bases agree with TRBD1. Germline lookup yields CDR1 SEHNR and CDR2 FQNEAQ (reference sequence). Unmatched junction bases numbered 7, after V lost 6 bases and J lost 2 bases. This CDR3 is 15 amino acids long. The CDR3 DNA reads TGTGCCAGCAGGGACAGGGACAGGGCAAACACTGAAGCTTTCTTT. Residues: CASRDRDRANTEAFF.

The CDR3 reads CSASGDNTLPEQYF. In DNA, the CDR3 is TGCAGTGCTAGCGGGGACAACACCCTACCCGAGCAGTACTTC. The V call is TRBV20-1, the J call TRBJ2-7, with D perhaps matching TRBD1 (6 bases). The V end lost 3 bases, the J end lost 6 bases, and 18 bases lay between the germline ends. CDR1 and CDR2 (germline): DFQATT, SNEGSKA (reference sequence). The CDR3 contains 14 residues.

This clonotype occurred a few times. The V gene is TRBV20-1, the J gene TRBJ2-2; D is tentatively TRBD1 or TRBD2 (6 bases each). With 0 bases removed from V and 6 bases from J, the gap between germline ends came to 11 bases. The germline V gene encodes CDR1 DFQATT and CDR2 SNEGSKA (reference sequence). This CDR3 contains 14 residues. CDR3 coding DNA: TGCAGTGCTAGAGATGGGGGGCTCTCCGGGGAGCTGTTTTTT. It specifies CSARDGGLSGELFF.

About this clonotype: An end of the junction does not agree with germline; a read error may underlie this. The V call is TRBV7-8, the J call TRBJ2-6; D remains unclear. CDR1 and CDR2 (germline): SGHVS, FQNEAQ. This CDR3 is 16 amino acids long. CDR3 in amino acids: CASSQDRAAGANVLTF. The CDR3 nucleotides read TGCGCCAGCAGCCAAGATCGGGCAGCAGGGGCCAACGTCCTGACTTTC.

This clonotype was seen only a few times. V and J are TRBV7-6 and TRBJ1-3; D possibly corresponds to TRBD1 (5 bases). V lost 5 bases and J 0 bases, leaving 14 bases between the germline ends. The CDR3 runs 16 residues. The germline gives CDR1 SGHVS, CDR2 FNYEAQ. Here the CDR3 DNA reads TGTGCCAGCAGCCCACAGGCGCCTAGCTCTGGAAACACCATATATTTT. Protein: CASSPQAPSSGNTIYF. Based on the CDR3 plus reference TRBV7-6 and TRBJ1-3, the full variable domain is GAGVSQSPRYKVTKRGQDVALRCDPISGHVSLYWYRQALGQGPEFLTYFNYEAQQDKSGLPNDRFSAERPEGSISTLTIQRTEQRDSAMYRCASSPQAPSSGNTIYFGEGSWLTVV.

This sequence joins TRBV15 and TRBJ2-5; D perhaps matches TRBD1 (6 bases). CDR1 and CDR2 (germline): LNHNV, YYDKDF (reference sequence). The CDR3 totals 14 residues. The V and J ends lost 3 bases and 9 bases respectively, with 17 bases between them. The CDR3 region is CATSRGTSRQPQYF. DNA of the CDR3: TGTGCCACCAGCAGGGGGACATCACGGCAGCCCCAGTACTTC.

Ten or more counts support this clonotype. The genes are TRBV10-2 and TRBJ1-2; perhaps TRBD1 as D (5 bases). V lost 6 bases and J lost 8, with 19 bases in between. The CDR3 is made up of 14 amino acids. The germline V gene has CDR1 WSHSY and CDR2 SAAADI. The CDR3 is CASRASTGAGGYTF. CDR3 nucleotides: TGCGCCAGCAGAGCTTCCACAGGTGCTGGAGGCTACACCTTC.

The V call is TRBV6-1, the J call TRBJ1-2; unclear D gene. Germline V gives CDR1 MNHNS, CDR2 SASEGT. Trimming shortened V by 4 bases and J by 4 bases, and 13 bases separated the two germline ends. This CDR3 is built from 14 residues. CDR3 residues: CASSASRAVYGYTF. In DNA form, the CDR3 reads TGTGCCAGCAGTGCATCCCGGGCCGTCTATGGCTACACCTTC.

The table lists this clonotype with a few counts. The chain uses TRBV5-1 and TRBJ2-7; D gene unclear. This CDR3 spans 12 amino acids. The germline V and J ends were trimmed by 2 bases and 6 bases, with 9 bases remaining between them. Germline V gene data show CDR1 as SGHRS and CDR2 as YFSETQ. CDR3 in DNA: TGCGCCAGCAGCTTTACGGTTGGCGAGCAGTACTTC. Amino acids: CASSFTVGEQYF.

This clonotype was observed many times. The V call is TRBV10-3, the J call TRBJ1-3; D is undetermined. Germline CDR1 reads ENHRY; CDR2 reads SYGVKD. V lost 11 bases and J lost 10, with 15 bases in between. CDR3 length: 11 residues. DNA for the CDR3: TGTGCCGGCGACCGTCTTGAGACCATATATTTT. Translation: CAGDRLETIYF.

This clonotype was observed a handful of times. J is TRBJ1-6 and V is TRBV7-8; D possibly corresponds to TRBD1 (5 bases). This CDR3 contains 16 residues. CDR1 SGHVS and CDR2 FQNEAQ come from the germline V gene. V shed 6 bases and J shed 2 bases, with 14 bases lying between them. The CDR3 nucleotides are TGTGCCAGCAGGACCCCGACAGTAACCTATAATTCACCCCTCCACTTT. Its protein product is CASRTPTVTYNSPLHF.

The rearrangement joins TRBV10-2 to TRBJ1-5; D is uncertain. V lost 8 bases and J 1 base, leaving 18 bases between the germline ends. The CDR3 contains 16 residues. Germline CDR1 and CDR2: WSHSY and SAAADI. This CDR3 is CASSGRAAGSNQPQHF. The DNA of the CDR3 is TGCGCCAGCTCGGGTCGTGCAGCTGGAAGCAATCAGCCCCAGCATTTT.